This T cell receptor beta chain is drawn from a study of blood T cell repertoires in COVID-19. Study details: Sites across the United States, Italy and Spain contributed samples from acute and convalescent COVID-19. The analysed material was cDNA or gDNA that came from T cells, B-cell-depleted T cells, or PBMCs.

Patients from Seattle were sampled longitudinally, starting during active infection. The V end lost 1 base, the J end lost 11 bases, and 8 bases lay between the germline ends. Germline V gives CDR1 LNHDA, CDR2 SQIVND (reference sequence). The CDR3 consists of 11 residues. This clone has ten or more counts. Data came from immunoSEQ multiplex PCR; TCRdb stores just in-frame clones and leaves some out. Of over 60,000 clones in the sample, 65% to 85% are singletons; the top ten hold about 15%. The sequence was obtained from a man aged 55 to 70 with COVID-19, enrolled during active disease. Sample: peripheral blood. The rearrangement joins TRBV19 to TRBJ1-1; D not resolved. In nucleotides, the CDR3 is TGTGCCAGTAGTATAGTAGGAGATGCTTTCTTT. Its translation is CASSIVGDAFF.